The 6 T cell receptor beta chains listed next were all sequenced from one sample in a study of blood T cell repertoires in COVID-19. Assay: immunoSEQ multiplex PCR; the TCRdb copy retains only in-frame clones and omits some. The table lists more than 95,000 clones, about 81% of them singletons. The specimen was peripheral blood. The receptors come from a woman aged 45-59 years with acute or convalescent COVID-19.

This rearrangement joins TRBV28 to TRBJ1-2, with no clear D. Germline CDR1 is MDHEN and CDR2 is SYDVKM. V shed 8 bases and J shed 8 bases, with 18 bases lying between them. The CDR3 loop spans 13 amino acids. The CDR3 region is CASLTRLAAGYTF. The CDR3 coding sequence is TGTGCCAGCCTCACTCGGTTAGCAGCAGGCTACACCTTC.

This rearrangement joins TRBV4-2 to TRBJ1-1, with 7 bases that match TRBD1. The CDR3 length is 13 residues. Losses at the gene ends were 0 bases for V and 8 bases for J; bases not matched to a gene: 3. The germline gives CDR1 LGHNA, CDR2 YNFKEQ. CDR3 nucleotides: TGTGCCAGCAGCCAAGATTGGGACAGAGAAGCTTTCTTT. Amino acid sequence: CASSQDWDREAFF.

The chain recombines TRBV2 with TRBJ1-1; 9 bases map to TRBD1. V shed 6 bases and J 6 bases; nucleotides not matched to a gene: 2. The CDR3 runs to 12 residues. CDR1 and CDR2 (germline): SNHLY, FYNNEI. The CDR3 region has the DNA TGTGCCAGCAGGGACAGGGGCCCTGAAGCTTTCTTT. Protein product: CASRDRGPEAFF.

The chain carries TRBV4-2 and TRBJ2-1, with 13 positions matching TRBD2. CDR3 length equals 16 residues. V dropped 3 bases and J dropped 7; count of bases not matched to a gene: 6. In germline, CDR1 is LGHNA, CDR2 YNFKEQ. Written as DNA, the CDR3 is TGTGCCAGCAGCCATTGGACTAGCGGGAGAAGTAATGAGCAGTTCTTC. Translated, it gives CASSHWTSGRSNEQFF.

The table lists this clone with a few counts. This sequence joins TRBV3-1 (or the pseudogene TRBV3-2) and TRBJ2-1; possible D gene TRBD2, 6 bases. There are 15 residues in the CDR3. Germline loops: CDR1 LGHDT, CDR2 YNNKEL (reference sequence). The ends were cut back, 1 base at V and 5 bases at J, with 12 bases in the middle. The CDR3 protein is CASSQGAGYNNEQFF. The CDR3 DNA sequence: TGTGCCAGCAGCCAAGGGGCGGGGTACAACAATGAGCAGTTCTTC.

V usage is TRBV9 and J usage is TRBJ1-3; 9 positions match TRBD1. V shed 4 bases and J 4 bases; nucleotides not matched to a gene: 6. Germline-derived CDR1 and CDR2 are SGDLS and YYNGEE. CDR3 length: 15 amino acids. CDR3 region: CASSWGQGGGNTIYF. CDR3 in DNA: TGTGCCAGCAGCTGGGGACAGGGTGGAGGAAACACCATATATTTT.